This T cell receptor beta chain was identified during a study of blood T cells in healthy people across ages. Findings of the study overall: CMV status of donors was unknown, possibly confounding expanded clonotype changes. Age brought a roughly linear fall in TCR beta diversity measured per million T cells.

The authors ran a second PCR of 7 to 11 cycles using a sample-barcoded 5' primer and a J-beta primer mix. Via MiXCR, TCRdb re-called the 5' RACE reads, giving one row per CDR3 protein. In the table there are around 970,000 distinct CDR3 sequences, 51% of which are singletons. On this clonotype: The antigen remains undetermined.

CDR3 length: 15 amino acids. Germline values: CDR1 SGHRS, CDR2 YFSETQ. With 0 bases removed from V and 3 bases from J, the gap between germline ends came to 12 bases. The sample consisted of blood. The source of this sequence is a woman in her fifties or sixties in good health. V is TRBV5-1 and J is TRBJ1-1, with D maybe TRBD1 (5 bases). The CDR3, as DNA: TGCGCCAGCAGCTTGGGGACCAGGGTGGACACTGAAGCTTTCTTT. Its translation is CASSLGTRVDTEAFF.